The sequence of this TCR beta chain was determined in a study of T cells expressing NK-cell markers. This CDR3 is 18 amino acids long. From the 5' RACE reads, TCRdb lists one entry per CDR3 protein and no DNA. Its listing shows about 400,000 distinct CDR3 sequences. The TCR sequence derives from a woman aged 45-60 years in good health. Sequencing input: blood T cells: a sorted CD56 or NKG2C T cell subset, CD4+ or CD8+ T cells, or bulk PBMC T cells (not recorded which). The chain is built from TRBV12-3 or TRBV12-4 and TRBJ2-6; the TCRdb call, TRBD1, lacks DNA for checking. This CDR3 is CASSSSRDRGLGANVLTF.